These 5 T cell receptor beta chains were all obtained from the same sample, sequenced in a study of identical twins. TCRdb passed the 5' RACE reads through MiXCR, listing each CDR3 protein once. The data show 200,000 to 250,000 distinct CDR3 sequences, more than 6.5% seen once. Separately, the same data were catalogued under a study of yellow fever vaccine responses in identical twins.

Material for sequencing was memory (CD45RO+) T cells sorted from blood. These receptors were obtained from a woman between 18 and 29 years old in good health.

The chain joins TRBV6-2 or TRBV6-3 to TRBJ2-2; 7 bases map to TRBD2. The V gene end was trimmed by 6 bases and the J gene end by 6 bases; junction bases not matched to a gene: 7. The length of the CDR3 is 14 residues. Per germline, CDR1 MNHEY and CDR2 SVGEGT. As DNA, the CDR3 is TGTGCCAGCAGGCCCGGCGGGAGCGCCGGGGAGCTGTTTTTT. Amino acid sequence: CASRPGGSAGELFF.

Ten or more counts support this clonotype. This chain links TRBV12-3 or TRBV12-4 with TRBJ2-3; 7 nucleotides match TRBD1. There are 16 residues in the CDR3. With 5 bases clipped from V and 2 bases from J, the junction kept 10 bases outside the gene matches. The CDR3 sequence is CASSARDRLATDTQYF. In DNA form, the CDR3 reads TGTGCCAGCAGTGCCCGGGACAGATTGGCCACAGATACGCAGTATTTT.

This clonotype was observed a few times. The chain is built from TRBV20-1 and TRBJ1-2; TRBD1 matches at 10 bases. Germline V gives CDR1 DFQATT, CDR2 SNEGSKA (reference sequence). V dropped 0 bases and J dropped 5; count of bases not matched to a gene: 9. The CDR3 length is 16 residues. This chain's CDR3 is CSARDGGQGDRYGYTF. The CDR3 DNA reads TGCAGTGCTAGAGATGGCGGACAGGGGGATCGATATGGCTACACCTTC.

A few counts support this clonotype. The chain links TRBV20-1 to TRBJ2-1; the match to TRBD2 covers 10 bases. From germline, CDR1 is DFQATT and CDR2 SNEGSKA (reference sequence). The CDR3 sequence is 15 residues long. The ends lost 5 bases at V and 7 bases at J; junction bases unmatched: 11. The CDR3 loop is CSAETTSGPVNEQFF. The CDR3 region has the DNA TGCAGTGCTGAAACGACTAGCGGGCCAGTAAATGAGCAGTTCTTC.

The chain uses TRBV12-3 or TRBV12-4 and TRBJ2-2; 9 nucleotides align to TRBD2. CDR3 size: 17 residues. The J segment lost 7 bases and the V segment lost 3 bases, leaving 12 bases of the junction unmatched. The CDR3 is CASSLGSGRPQNGELFF. CDR3 nucleotide sequence: TGTGCCAGCAGTTTGGGTAGCGGGAGACCCCAGAACGGGGAGCTGTTTTTT.